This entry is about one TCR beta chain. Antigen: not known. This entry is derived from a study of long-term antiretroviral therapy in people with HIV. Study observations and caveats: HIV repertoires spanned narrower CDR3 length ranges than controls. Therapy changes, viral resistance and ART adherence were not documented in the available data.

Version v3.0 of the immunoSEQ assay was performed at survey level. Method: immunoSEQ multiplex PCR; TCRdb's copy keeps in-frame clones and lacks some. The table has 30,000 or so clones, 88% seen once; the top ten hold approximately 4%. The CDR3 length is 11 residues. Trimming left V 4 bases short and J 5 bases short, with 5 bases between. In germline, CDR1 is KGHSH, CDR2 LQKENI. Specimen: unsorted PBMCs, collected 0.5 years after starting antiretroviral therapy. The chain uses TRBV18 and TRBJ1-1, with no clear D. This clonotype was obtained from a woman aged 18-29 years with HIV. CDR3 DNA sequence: TGTGCCAGCTCACACACAACTGAAGCTTTCTTT. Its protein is CASSHTTEAFF.